This T cell receptor (beta chain) was retrieved from a study of Ad26.COV2.S vaccination and SARS-CoV-2 variants. Study results and caveats: After vaccination, reports described spike-specific CD8+ and CD4+ T cell responses as showing substantial breadth.

In regard to this clone: The antigen is not known.

The treatment here: 19 received Ad26.COV2.S at low or high dose, single or two shots; several received placebo; per-sample allocation not given. Collection of samples fell on day 63 after the first vaccine or placebo injection. Ad26.COV2.S expressed prefusion-stabilized spike from the original Wuhan strain. The table came from immunoSEQ multiplex PCR; TCRdb's copy has only in-frame clones and leaves some out. The sample contains about half a million clones, around 89% of which appear only once. Looked up from germline, CDR1 is SGHAT and CDR2 is FQNNGV. After removal of 3 bases from V and 1 base from J, the junction contained 7 bases not matched to a gene. The CDR3 spans 17 residues.

The sample consisted of peripheral blood, taken in a trial of Ad26.COV2.S vaccine versus placebo. This clonotype was sampled from a person aged 18-65 years who received the Ad26.COV2.S COVID-19 vaccine or a placebo. The chain joins TRBV11-2 to TRBJ2-7, with 12 nucleotides matching TRBD1. CDR3 coding DNA: TGTGCCAGCAGCTTCGGGACAGGGGGCGTCGCGTCCTACGAGCAGTACTTC. Amino acid sequence: CASSFGTGGVASYEQYF.